A single sample is the source of the 22 T cell receptor beta chains below, sequenced in a study of blood T cell repertoires in COVID-19. Data came from immunoSEQ multiplex PCR; TCRdb stores just in-frame clones and leaves some out. The table lists roughly 200,000 clones, over 65% of them singletons, with 15% to 20% in the top ten. The sequencing sample was made of peripheral blood. The receptor source for this set is a person aged 65 to 85 with COVID-19, enrolled during active disease.

This clone was observed a handful of times. This chain joins TRBV29-1 and TRBJ2-1; 10 bases align to TRBD2. The germline gives CDR1 SQVTM, CDR2 ANQGSEA. The CDR3 has 17 residues. Trimming took 5 bases from V and 3 from J; bases not matched to a gene: 13. CDR3 sequence reads: CSVQTARLAGSYNEQFF. In nucleotides, the CDR3 is TGCAGCGTTCAGACGGCCCGACTAGCGGGTAGCTACAATGAGCAGTTCTTC.

The chain couples TRBV6-5 to TRBJ2-5; TRBD1 matches 7 bases. Germline CDR1 reads MNHEY; CDR2 reads SVGAGI. The CDR3 runs 15 residues. V lost 7 bases and J lost 2; bases outside the gene matches: 10. The CDR3 sequence: CASIRGQATQETQYF. In DNA form, the CDR3 reads TGTGCCAGCATTAGAGGACAGGCGACTCAAGAGACCCAGTACTTC.

This chain connects TRBV3-1 (or the pseudogene TRBV3-2) to TRBJ1-2; 7 nucleotides agree with TRBD1. The CDR3 extends over 14 amino acids. Per germline, CDR1 LGHDT and CDR2 YNNKEL (reference sequence). The V gene end was trimmed by 1 base and the J gene end by 6 bases; junction bases not matched to a gene: 5. This CDR3 reads CASSQASGGHGYTF. In DNA form, the CDR3 reads TGTGCCAGCAGCCAAGCGTCAGGGGGTCATGGCTACACCTTC.

The rearrangement joins TRBV20-1 to TRBJ1-6; unclear D gene. The CDR3 covers 13 residues. Germline V gene lookup returns CDR1 DFQATT and CDR2 SNEGSKA (reference sequence). Trimming shortened V by 3 bases and J by 9 bases, and 12 bases separated the two germline ends. CDR3 sequence reads: CSASNTGSSPLHF. CDR3 coding DNA: TGCAGTGCTAGTAACACGGGTAGTTCACCCCTCCACTTT.

The rearrangement uses TRBV9 and TRBJ1-1, with D tentatively TRBD1 (6 bases). The V gene's germline CDR1 is SGDLS and CDR2 YYNGEE. CDR3 length equals 15 residues. The ends were cut back, 3 bases at V and 4 bases at J, with 16 bases in the middle. Here the CDR3 DNA reads TGTGCCAGCAGCGGGGGTCAGGGGACGGTCACTGAAGCTTTCTTT. Encoded protein: CASSGGQGTVTEAFF.

The chain uses TRBV7-2 and TRBJ2-2; 7 bases match TRBD2. Unmatched junction bases numbered 11, after V lost 4 bases and J lost 6 bases. CDR1 is SGHTA, CDR2 FQGNSA, per germline. The CDR3 covers 16 residues. CDR3 DNA sequence: TGTGCCAGCAGCTCGGGGGTGGCGGGAGCGGCCGGGGAGCTGTTTTTT. It translates to CASSSGVAGAAGELFF.

The V gene is TRBV30, the J gene TRBJ2-1, with TRBD1 matching over 7 bases. The V and J ends lost 2 bases and 9 bases, in that order; junction bases with no gene match: 10. Germline values: CDR1 GTSNPN, CDR2 SVGIG (reference sequence). This CDR3 is 14 amino acids long. CDR3 DNA: TGTGCCTGGAGTTTATTAACAGGGGTGGGTGAGCAGTTCTTC. This translates into CAWSLLTGVGEQFF.

The chain joins TRBV7-6 to TRBJ1-3; TRBD1 might be the D (5 bases). V dropped 3 bases and J dropped 0 bases, with 18 bases sitting between them. Germline lookup yields CDR1 SGHVS and CDR2 FNYEAQ. The CDR3 extends over 18 amino acids. DNA for the CDR3: TGTGCCAGCAGCTTGGGGACTGTACTCACGACCTCTGGAAACACCATATATTTT. Translating it yields CASSLGTVLTTSGNTIYF.

The count of this clone is one. The gene calls are TRBV5-4 and TRBJ2-3; 7 bases fit TRBD1. CDR1 is SGHNT, CDR2 YYREEE, per germline (reference sequence). Losses at the gene ends were 0 bases for V and 4 bases for J; bases not matched to a gene: 8. The CDR3 loop spans 16 amino acids. CDR3 sequence reads: CASSLGLGGISDTQYF. CDR3 DNA: TGTGCCAGCAGCTTGGGGCTAGGGGGCATCTCAGATACGCAGTATTTT.

The CDR3 nucleotides are TGTGCCAGCAGTTACGAGGGAACGTATGGAAACACCATATATTTT. Its translation: CASSYEGTYGNTIYF. The chain employs TRBV6-5 and TRBJ1-3; D is unclear. The CDR3 is made up of 15 amino acids. Trimming shortened V by 2 bases and J by 3 bases, and 11 bases separated the two germline ends. Germline CDR1 and CDR2: MNHEY and SVGAGI.

For this clone: Other nucleotide sequences from this sample produce the same CDR3. This CDR3 is CASRNRVGTEAFF. CDR3 nucleotides: TGTGCCAGCAGGAACAGGGTGGGCACTGAAGCTTTCTTT. The chain links TRBV2 to TRBJ1-1; a weak D match, TRBD1 (6 bases). Trimming removed 6 bases at V and 4 bases at J, with 12 bases between. This CDR3 has 13 residues. CDR1 is SNHLY and CDR2 is FYNNEI in the germline V gene.

The table lists this clone with a count of one. The V call is TRBV29-1, the J call TRBJ1-4, with 9 bases matching TRBD1. V was pared by 4 bases and J by 11 bases, with 11 bases of the junction left unmatched. This CDR3 has 14 amino acids. Germline assignment: CDR1 SQVTM and CDR2 ANQGSEA. CDR3 protein: CSVAPTGQGNKLFF. CDR3 sequence (DNA): TGCAGCGTTGCACCCACGGGACAGGGCAACAAACTGTTTTTT.

The gene calls are TRBV9 and TRBJ2-3; 9 bases agree with TRBD2. This CDR3 region has 17 residues. V gave up 1 base and J gave up 0 bases; unmatched junction bases: 6. Germline loops: CDR1 SGDLS, CDR2 YYNGEE. The DNA of the CDR3 is TGTGCCAGCAGCGTACCCCGCGGGGGGGTGAGCACAGATACGCAGTATTTT. It codes for CASSVPRGGVSTDTQYF.

V usage is TRBV5-4 and J usage is TRBJ1-2; no firm D call. The V end was cut by 0 bases, the J end by 8 bases, with 17 bases between. This CDR3 has 15 amino acids. Germline CDR1 and CDR2: SGHNT and YYREEE (reference sequence). As DNA, the CDR3 is TGTGCCAGCAGCTTGGGTCAGGCCCCTGAAGAGGGCTACACCTTC. This codes for CASSLGQAPEEGYTF. The complete variable domain, with remaining parts taken from reference TRBV5-4 and TRBJ1-2, reads ETGVTQSPTHLIKTRGQQVTLRCSSQSGHNTVSWYQQALGQGPQFIFQYYREEENGRGNFPPRFSGLQFPNYSSELNVNALELDDSALYLCASSLGQAPEEGYTFGSGTRLTVV.

This chain connects TRBV5-1 to TRBJ2-2, with a weak D call TRBD2 (5 bases). CDR3 length: 15 amino acids. Germline V gene data show CDR1 as SGHRS and CDR2 as YFSETQ. Trimming left V 0 bases short and J 5 bases short, with 11 bases between. This chain's CDR3 is CASSLGLGGTGELFF. The CDR3 DNA reads as TGCGCCAGCAGCTTGGGTCTAGGAGGTACCGGGGAGCTGTTTTTT.

The DNA for the CDR3 is TGTGCCAGCAGCCACCCCGGTGAGGACAGGAATAATGAAAAACTGTTTTTT. This gives the protein CASSHPGEDRNNEKLFF. The gene calls are TRBV7-9 and TRBJ1-4; 7 nucleotides match TRBD1. With V trimmed by 5 bases and J by 4 bases, 13 bases remained unmatched. Per germline, CDR1 SEHNR and CDR2 FQNEAQ (reference sequence). The CDR3 has 17 amino acids. Using reference TRBV7-9 and TRBJ1-4 for the parts outside the CDR3, the full variable domain is DTGVSQNPRHKITKRGQNVTFRCDPISEHNRLYWYRQTLGQGPEFLTYFQNEAQLEKSRLLSDRFSAERPKGSFSTLEIQRTEQGDSAMYLCASSHPGEDRNNEKLFFGSGTQLSVL.

The gene calls are TRBV5-1 and TRBJ1-2; D is unresolved. CDR1 and CDR2 (germline): SGHRS, YFSETQ. Trimming cost V 4 bases and J 6 bases, with 10 bases left between them. This CDR3 has 12 amino acids. In DNA form, the CDR3 reads TGCGCCAGCAGCGAGGGTGGCGATGGCTACACCTTC. This sequence encodes CASSEGGDGYTF.

The J gene is TRBJ2-7, the V gene TRBV6-5; 7 bases are a match to TRBD1. The V segment lost 6 bases and the J segment 2 bases; nucleotides outside the gene matches: 4. The germline gives CDR1 MNHEY, CDR2 SVGAGI. The CDR3 contains 13 residues. CDR3: CASRFQGAYEQYF. CDR3 nucleotide sequence: TGTGCCAGCAGGTTCCAGGGGGCCTACGAGCAGTACTTC.

The chain joins TRBV28 to TRBJ1-3; D possibly corresponds to TRBD1 (6 bases). The V gene's germline CDR1 is MDHEN and CDR2 SYDVKM. The CDR3 is 15 residues long. V dropped 3 bases and J dropped 3 bases, with 12 bases sitting between them. In DNA form, the CDR3 reads TGTGCCAGCAGTTTGAGGGGGTTTAGTGGAAACACCATATATTTT. Encoded protein: CASSLRGFSGNTIYF.

This clone was observed once. This sequence joins TRBV28 and TRBJ1-1, with TRBD1 identical over 7 bases. CDR1 is MDHEN, CDR2 SYDVKM, per germline. The CDR3 length is 13 residues. The ends lost 6 bases at V and 10 bases at J; junction bases unmatched: 11. Here the CDR3 DNA reads TGTGCCAGCAGATTGGGACAGCTAGGACGAGCTTTCTTT. This translates into CASRLGQLGRAFF.

This clone appeared a few times. CDR3 DNA sequence: TGTGCCAGCAGCAAGCTTCGGGTGGACGAGCAGTACTTC. It translates to CASSKLRVDEQYF. The V gene is TRBV21-1, the J gene TRBJ2-7; the table assigns TRBD2, which was not confirmed against the DNA. TRBV21-1 is recorded as a pseudogene. The CDR3 contains 13 residues.

The chain is built from TRBV24-1 and TRBJ2-3, with TRBD2 as a possible D gene (5 bases). The CDR3 has 17 amino acids. Germline CDR1 is KGHDR and CDR2 is SFDVKD. The ends were cut back, 2 bases at V and 5 bases at J, with 19 bases in the middle. This CDR3 reads CATSDSGSLGVGDTQYF. The CDR3, as DNA: TGTGCCACCAGTGATTCCGGCAGCCTGGGAGTTGGAGATACGCAGTATTTT.